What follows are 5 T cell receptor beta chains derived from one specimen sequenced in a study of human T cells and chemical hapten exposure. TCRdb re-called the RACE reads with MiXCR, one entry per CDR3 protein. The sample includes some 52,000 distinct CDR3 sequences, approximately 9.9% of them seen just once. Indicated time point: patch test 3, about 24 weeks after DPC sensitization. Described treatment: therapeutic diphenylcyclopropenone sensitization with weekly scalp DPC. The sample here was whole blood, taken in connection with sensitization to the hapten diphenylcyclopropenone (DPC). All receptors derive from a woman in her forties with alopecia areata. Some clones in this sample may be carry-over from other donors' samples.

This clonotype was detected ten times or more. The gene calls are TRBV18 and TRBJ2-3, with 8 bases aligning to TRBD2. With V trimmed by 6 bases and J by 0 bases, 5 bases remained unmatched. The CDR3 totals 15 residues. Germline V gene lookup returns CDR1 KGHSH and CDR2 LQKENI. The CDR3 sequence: CASSLAGTSTDTQYF. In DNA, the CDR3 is TGTGCCAGCTCTCTAGCGGGTACTAGCACAGATACGCAGTATTTT.

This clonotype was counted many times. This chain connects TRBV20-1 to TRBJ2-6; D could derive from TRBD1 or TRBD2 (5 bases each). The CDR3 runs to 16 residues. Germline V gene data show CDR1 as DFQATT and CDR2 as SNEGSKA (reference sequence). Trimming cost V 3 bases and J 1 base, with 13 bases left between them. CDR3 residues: CSASKRGESGANVLTF. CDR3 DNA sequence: TGCAGTGCTAGTAAGAGGGGAGAGTCTGGGGCCAACGTCCTGACTTTC.

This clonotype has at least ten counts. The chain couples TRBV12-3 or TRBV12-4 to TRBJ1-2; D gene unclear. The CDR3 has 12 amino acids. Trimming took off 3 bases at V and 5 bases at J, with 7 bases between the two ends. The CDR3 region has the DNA TGTGCCAGCAGTTTTCCCGCTTATGGCTACACCTTC. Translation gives CASSFPAYGYTF.

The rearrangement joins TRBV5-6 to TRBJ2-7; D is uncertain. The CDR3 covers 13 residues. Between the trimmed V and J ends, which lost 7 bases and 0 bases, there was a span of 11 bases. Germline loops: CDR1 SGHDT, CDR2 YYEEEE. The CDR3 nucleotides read TGTGCCAGCTTCCGCTGGGACTCCTACGAGCAGTACTTC. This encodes CASFRWDSYEQYF. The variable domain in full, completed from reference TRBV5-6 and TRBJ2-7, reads DAGVTQSPTHLIKTRGQQVTLRCSPKSGHDTVSWYQQALGQGPQFIFQYYEEEERQRGNFPDRFSGHQFPNYSSELNVNALLLGDSALYLCASFRWDSYEQYFGPGTRLTVT.

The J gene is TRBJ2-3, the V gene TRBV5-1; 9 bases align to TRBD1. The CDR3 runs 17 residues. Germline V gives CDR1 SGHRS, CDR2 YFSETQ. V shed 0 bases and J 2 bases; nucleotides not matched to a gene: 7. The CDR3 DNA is TGCGCCAGCAGCTTGGAGCCGGGACAGGGTATCACAGATACGCAGTATTTT. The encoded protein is CASSLEPGQGITDTQYF.